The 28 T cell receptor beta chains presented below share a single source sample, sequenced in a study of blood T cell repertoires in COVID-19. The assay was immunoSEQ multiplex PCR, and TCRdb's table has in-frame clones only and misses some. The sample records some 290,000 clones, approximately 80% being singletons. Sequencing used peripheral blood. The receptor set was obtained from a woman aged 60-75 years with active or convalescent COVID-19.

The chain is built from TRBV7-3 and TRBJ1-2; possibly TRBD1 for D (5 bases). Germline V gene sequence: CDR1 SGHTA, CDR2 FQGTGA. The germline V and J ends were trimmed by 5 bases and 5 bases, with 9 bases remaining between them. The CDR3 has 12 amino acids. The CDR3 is CASSPGGYGYTF. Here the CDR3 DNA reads TGTGCCAGCAGCCCGGGGGGATATGGCTACACCTTC.

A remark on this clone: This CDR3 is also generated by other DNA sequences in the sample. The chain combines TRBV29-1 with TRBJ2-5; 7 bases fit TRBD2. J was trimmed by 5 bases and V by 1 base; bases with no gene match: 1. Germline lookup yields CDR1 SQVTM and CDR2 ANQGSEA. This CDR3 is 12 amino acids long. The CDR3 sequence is CSVEGGGETQYF. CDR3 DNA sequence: TGCAGCGTTGAAGGGGGAGGGGAGACCCAGTACTTC.

The CDR3 DNA reads as TGTGCCAGCAGCCCCGGTGGGGGGGTGCGGGGGAACACTGAAGCTTTCTTT. Its protein is CASSPGGGVRGNTEAFF. The chain uses TRBV7-9 and TRBJ1-1; tentative D call: TRBD1 (5 bases). The CDR3 contains 17 residues. CDR1 is SEHNR and CDR2 is FQNEAQ in the germline V gene (reference sequence). V lost 5 bases to trimming and J lost 1 base, with 20 bases between them. The variable domain in full, with the rest retrieved from reference TRBV7-9 and TRBJ1-1, is DTGVSQNPRHKITKRGQNVTFRCDPISEHNRLYWYRQTLGQGPEFLTYFQNEAQLEKSRLLSDRFSAERPKGSFSTLEIQRTEQGDSAMYLCASSPGGGVRGNTEAFFGQGTRLTVV.

For the CDR3, the DNA is TGTGCTAGTGGTTTAGGACAGACTAATTCACCCCTCCACTTT. This codes for CASGLGQTNSPLHF. The chain carries TRBV12-5 and TRBJ1-6; D may be TRBD1 (6 bases). Trimming pared 3 bases from V and 6 bases from J, leaving 9 bases between. This CDR3 spans 14 amino acids. Looked up from germline, CDR1 is LGHNT and CDR2 is FRNRAP.

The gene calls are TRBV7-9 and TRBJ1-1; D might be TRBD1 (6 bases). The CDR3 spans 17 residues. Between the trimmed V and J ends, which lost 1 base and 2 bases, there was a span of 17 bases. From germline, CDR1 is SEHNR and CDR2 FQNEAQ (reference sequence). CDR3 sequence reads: CASSLELIGTTNTEAFF. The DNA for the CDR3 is TGTGCCAGCAGCTTAGAACTCATCGGGACAACTAACACTGAAGCTTTCTTT.

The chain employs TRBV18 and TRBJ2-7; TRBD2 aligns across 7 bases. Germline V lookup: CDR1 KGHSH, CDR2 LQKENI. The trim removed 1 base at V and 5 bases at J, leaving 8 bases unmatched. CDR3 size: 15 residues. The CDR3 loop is CASSPLTGLTNEQYF. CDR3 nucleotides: TGTGCCAGCTCACCACTGACGGGACTAACCAACGAGCAGTACTTC.

The CDR3 coding sequence is TGTGCCAGCAGCGTGACCCGGACAGGGCAAGCTTCTGAAGCTTTCTTT. Its translation: CASSVTRTGQASEAFF. This chain links TRBV9 with TRBJ1-1; 8 positions agree with TRBD1. CDR3 size: 16 residues. CDR1 is SGDLS and CDR2 is YYNGEE in the germline V gene. J gave up 6 bases and V 2 bases, and 12 bases lay outside the gene matches.

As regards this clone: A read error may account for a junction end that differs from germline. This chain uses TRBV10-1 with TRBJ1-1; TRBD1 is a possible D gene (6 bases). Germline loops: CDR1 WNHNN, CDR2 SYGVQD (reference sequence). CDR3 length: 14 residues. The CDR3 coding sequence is TGCGCTAGCAGGGGCGCTGGGGCCGGTACTGAAGCTTTCTTT. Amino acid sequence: CASRGAGAGTEAFF.

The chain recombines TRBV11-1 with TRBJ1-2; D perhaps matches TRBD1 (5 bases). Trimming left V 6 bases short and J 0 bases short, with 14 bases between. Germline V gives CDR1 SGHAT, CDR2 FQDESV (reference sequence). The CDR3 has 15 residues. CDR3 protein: CASSSPYRTNYGYTF. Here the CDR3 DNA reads TGTGCCAGCAGTTCCCCTTACAGGACTAACTATGGCTACACCTTC. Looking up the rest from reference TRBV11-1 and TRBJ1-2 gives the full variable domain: EAEVAQSPRYKITEKSQAVAFWCDPISGHATLYWYRQILGQGPELLVQFQDESVVDDSQLPKDRFSAERLKGVDSTLKIQPAELGDSAMYLCASSSPYRTNYGYTFGSGTRLTVV.

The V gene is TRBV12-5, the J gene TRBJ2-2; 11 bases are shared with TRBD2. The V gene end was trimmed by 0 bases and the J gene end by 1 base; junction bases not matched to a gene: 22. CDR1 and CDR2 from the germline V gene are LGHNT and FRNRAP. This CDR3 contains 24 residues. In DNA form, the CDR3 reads TGTGCTAGTGGTTTGGTACTATCGGAGAAAATCCCTAGCGGGGGGCCATGGAACACCGGGGAGCTGTTTTTT. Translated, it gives CASGLVLSEKIPSGGPWNTGELFF.

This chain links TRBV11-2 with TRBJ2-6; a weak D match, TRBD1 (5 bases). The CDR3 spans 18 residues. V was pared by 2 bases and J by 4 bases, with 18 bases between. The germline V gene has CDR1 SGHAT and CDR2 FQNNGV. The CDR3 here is CASSLNRQGRSGANVLTF. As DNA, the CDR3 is TGTGCCAGCAGCTTAAATCGGCAGGGTCGTTCAGGGGCCAACGTCCTGACTTTC.

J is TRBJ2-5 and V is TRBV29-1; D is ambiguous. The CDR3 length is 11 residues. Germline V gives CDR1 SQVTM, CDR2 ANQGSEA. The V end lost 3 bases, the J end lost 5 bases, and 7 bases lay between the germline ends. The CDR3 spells CSVDDGETQYF. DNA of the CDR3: TGCAGCGTTGACGACGGGGAGACCCAGTACTTC.

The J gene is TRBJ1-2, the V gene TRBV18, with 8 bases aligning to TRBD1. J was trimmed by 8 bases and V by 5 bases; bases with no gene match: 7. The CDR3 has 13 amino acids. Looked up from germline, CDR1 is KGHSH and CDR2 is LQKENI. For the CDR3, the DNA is TGTGCCAGCTCATCGGGACAGGAAAACGGCTACACCTTC. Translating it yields CASSSGQENGYTF.

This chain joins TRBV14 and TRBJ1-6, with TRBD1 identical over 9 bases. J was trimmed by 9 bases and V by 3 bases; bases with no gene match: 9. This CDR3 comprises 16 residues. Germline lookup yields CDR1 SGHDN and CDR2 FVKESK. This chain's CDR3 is CASSHSGQGGISPLHF. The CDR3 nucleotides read TGTGCCAGCAGCCACTCGGGACAGGGAGGGATTTCACCCCTCCACTTT.

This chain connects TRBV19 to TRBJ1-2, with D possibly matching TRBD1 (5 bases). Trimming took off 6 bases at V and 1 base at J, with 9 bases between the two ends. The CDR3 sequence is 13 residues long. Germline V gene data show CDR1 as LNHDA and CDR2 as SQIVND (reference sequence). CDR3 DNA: TGTGCCAGTAGCCAAGACAGTAACTATGGCTACACCTTC. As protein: CASSQDSNYGYTF. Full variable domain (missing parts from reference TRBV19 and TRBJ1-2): DGGITQSPKYLFRKEGQNVTLSCEQNLNHDAMYWYRQDPGQGLRLIYYSQIVNDFQKGDIAEGYSVSREKKESFPLTVTSAQKNPTAFYLCASSQDSNYGYTFGSGTRLTVV.

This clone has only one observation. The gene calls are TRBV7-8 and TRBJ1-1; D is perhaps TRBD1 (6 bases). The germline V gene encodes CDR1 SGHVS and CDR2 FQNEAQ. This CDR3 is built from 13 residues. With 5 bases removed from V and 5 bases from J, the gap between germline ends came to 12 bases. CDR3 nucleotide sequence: TGTGCCAGCAGCGGGGGGGCGGTGACTGAAGCTTTCTTT. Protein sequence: CASSGGAVTEAFF.

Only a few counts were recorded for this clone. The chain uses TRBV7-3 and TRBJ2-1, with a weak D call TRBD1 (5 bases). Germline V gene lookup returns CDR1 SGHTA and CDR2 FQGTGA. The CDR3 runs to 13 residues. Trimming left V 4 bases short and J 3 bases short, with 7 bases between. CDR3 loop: CASSSQGYNEQFF. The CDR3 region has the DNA TGTGCCAGCAGCTCGCAGGGCTACAATGAGCAGTTCTTC.

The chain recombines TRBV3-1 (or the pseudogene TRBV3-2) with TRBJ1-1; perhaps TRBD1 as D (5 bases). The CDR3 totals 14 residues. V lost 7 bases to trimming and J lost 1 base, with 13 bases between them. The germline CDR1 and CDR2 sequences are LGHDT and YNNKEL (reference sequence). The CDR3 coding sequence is TGTGCCAGCAACCCGGGACTTCCGAACACTGAAGCTTTCTTT. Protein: CASNPGLPNTEAFF.

The CDR3 DNA follows: TGTGCCAGCTCACCAGGGCAGGAACTGGCTGGAAACACCATATATTTT. The encoded protein is CASSPGQELAGNTIYF. J is TRBJ1-3 and V is TRBV18; no clear D. The CDR3 has 16 residues. V was trimmed by 2 bases and J by 2 bases, leaving 13 bases between them. In germline, CDR1 is KGHSH, CDR2 LQKENI.

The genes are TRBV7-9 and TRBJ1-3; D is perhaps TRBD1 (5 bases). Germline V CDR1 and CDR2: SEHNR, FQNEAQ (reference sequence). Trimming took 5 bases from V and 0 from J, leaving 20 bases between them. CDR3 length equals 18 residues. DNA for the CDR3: TGTGCCAGCAGCCGATATCGGGGTCAGGGACTCTCTGGAAACACCATATATTTT. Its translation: CASSRYRGQGLSGNTIYF.

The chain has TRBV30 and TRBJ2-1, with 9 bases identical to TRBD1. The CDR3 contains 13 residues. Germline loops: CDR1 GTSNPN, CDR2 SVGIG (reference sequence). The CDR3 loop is CARQGTGYNEQFF. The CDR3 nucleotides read TGTGCTCGCCAAGGGACAGGGTACAATGAGCAGTTCTTC.

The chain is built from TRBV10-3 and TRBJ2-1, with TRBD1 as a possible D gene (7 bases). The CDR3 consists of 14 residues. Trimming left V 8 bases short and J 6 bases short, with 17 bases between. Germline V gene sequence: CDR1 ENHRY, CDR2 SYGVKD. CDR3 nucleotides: TGTGCCATCCAAGACAGGGACGGGGGCAATGAGCAGTTCTTC. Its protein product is CAIQDRDGGNEQFF.

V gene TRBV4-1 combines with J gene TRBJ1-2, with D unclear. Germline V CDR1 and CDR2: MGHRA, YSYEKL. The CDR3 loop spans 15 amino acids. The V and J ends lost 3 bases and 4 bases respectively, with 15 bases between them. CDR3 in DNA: TGCGCCAGCAGCCAGACCGGGGATACTCGCTATGGCTACACCTTC. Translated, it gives CASSQTGDTRYGYTF.

CDR3 nucleotides: TGTGCCAGCAGCTTAGCGCTTGGGGGAGGAAACACTGAAGCTTTCTTT. This gives the protein CASSLALGGGNTEAFF. This chain uses TRBV7-8 with TRBJ1-1, with D possibly being TRBD1 (5 bases). Germline V gene lookup returns CDR1 SGHVS and CDR2 FQNEAQ. Trimming pared 0 bases from V and 2 bases from J, leaving 13 bases between. This CDR3 is built from 16 residues.

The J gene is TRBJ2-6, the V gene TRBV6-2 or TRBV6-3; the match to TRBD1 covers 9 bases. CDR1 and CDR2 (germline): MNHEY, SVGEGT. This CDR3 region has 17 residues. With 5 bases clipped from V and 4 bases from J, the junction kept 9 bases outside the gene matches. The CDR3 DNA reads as TGTGCCAGCAGTCCGGGACAGGGACAGTCCGGGGCCAACGTCCTGACTTTC. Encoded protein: CASSPGQGQSGANVLTF.

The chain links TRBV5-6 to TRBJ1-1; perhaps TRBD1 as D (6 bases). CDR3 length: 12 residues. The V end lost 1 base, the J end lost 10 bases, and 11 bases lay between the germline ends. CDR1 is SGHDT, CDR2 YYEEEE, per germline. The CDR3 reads CASSLPQGLAFF. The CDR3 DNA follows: TGTGCCAGCAGCTTGCCCCAGGGGTTAGCTTTCTTT.

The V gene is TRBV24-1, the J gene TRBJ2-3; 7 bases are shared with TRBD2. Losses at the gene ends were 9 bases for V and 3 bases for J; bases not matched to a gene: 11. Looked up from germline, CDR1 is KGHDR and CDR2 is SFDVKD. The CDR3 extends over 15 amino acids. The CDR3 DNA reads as TGTGCCACCGGTCGGGAAGCGGGGAGTACAGATACGCAGTATTTT. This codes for CATGREAGSTDTQYF.

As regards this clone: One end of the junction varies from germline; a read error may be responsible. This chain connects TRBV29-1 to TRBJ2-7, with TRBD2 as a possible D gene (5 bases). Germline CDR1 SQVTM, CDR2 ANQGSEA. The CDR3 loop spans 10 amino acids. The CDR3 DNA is TGTAGCGCCCTAGGAGGCGAGCAGTACTTC. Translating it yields CSALGGEQYF.